The present entry profiles one TCR beta chain with its context. The data were obtained in a study of blood T cell repertoires in COVID-19. Study overall: Samples of COVID-19 (acute and convalescent) were obtained from the United States, Italy and Spain. Sample material is recorded as cDNA or gDNA derived from T cells, B-cell-depleted T cells, or PBMCs.

As originally analysed: Amplification of reference gene primers was used by the study to estimate nucleated cell counts. Data came from immunoSEQ multiplex PCR; TCRdb stores just in-frame clones and leaves some out. V, J and clone size are those of that table, while D and trimming were read from the DNA. The sample yields 90,000 to 120,000 clones, 70% to 90% seen once. Germline V CDR1 and CDR2: GTSNPN, SVGIG (reference sequence). The CDR3 extends over 14 amino acids. Losses at the gene ends were 3 bases for V and 3 bases for J; bases not matched to a gene: 6. Sequencing was carried out using peripheral blood. The chain couples TRBV30 to TRBJ2-7; 9 bases agree with TRBD1. The TCR was taken from a woman aged 55 to 70 with acute or convalescent COVID-19. The CDR3 loop reads CAWSGTGTSYEQYF. CDR3 in DNA: TGTGCCTGGAGCGGGACAGGGACAAGCTACGAGCAGTACTTC.